The 14 T cell receptor beta chains presented below share a single source sample, sequenced in a study of T cell changes during pregnancy in multiple sclerosis. Only in-frame clones appear in the TCRdb table, and some are missing; sequencing was by immunoSEQ multiplex PCR. The sample has about 52,000 clones; around nine tenths are singletons. Specimen: CD4+ T cells from peripheral blood mononuclear cells, collected before pregnancy. Every receptor here comes from a female donor with multiple sclerosis, enrolled in a pregnancy study.

V gene TRBV5-4 combines with J gene TRBJ2-5; possible D gene TRBD2, 6 bases. Germline assignment: CDR1 SGHNT and CDR2 YYREEE (reference sequence). Trimming cost V 2 bases and J 5 bases, with 13 bases left between them. The CDR3 runs 14 residues. The CDR3 nucleotides are TGTGCCAGCAGCTTCGGTGCTAGCGTCGAGACCCAGTACTTC. Its translation: CASSFGASVETQYF.

The chain employs TRBV2 and TRBJ2-7, with 9 nucleotides matching TRBD1. V lost 7 bases, J lost 5 bases, and 12 bases stayed unmatched. Germline loops: CDR1 SNHLY, CDR2 FYNNEI. The length of the CDR3 is 15 residues. This chain's CDR3 is CASTSPDRGVNEQYF. DNA of the CDR3: TGTGCCAGCACCTCTCCCGACAGGGGGGTCAACGAGCAGTACTTC. Together with reference TRBV2 and TRBJ2-7, the CDR3 gives the full variable domain: EPEVTQTPSHQVTQMGQEVILRCVPISNHLYFYWYRQILGQKVEFLVSFYNNEISEKSEIFDDQFSVERPDGSNFTLKIRSTKLEDSAMYFCASTSPDRGVNEQYFGPGTRLTVT.

CDR3 sequence: CASSQARGANVLTF. CDR3 coding DNA: TGCGCCAGCAGCCAAGCGCGAGGGGCCAACGTCCTGACTTTC. The chain couples TRBV4-3 to TRBJ2-6, with D uncertain. The CDR3 has 14 amino acids. V shed 1 base and J shed 4 bases, with 5 bases lying between them. CDR1 and CDR2 (germline): LGHNA, YSLEER.

J is TRBJ1-1 and V is TRBV5-1; 8 bases are a match to TRBD1. The CDR3 is 17 amino acids. J lost 2 bases, V lost 0 bases, and 9 bases had no gene match. Germline CDR1 reads SGHRS; CDR2 reads YFSETQ. This CDR3 reads CASSLGVRGQTNTEAFF. DNA for the CDR3: TGCGCCAGCAGCTTGGGGGTCAGGGGGCAAACAAACACTGAAGCTTTCTTT.

V and J are TRBV7-3 and TRBJ2-3; 9 positions agree with TRBD1. The CDR3 length is 17 residues. Trimming removed 5 bases from V and 2 bases from J; junction bases left unmatched: 11. Germline CDR1 reads SGHTA; CDR2 reads FQGTGA. The CDR3 region is CASSRPDRGPATDTQYF. In DNA form, the CDR3 reads TGTGCCAGCAGCCGGCCGGACAGGGGCCCCGCCACAGATACGCAGTATTTT.

This chain uses TRBV7-9 with TRBJ2-3; D possibly corresponds to TRBD2 (6 bases). V dropped 6 bases and J dropped 2 bases, with 12 bases sitting between them. The CDR3 totals 14 residues. Germline V CDR1 and CDR2: SEHNR, FQNEAQ (reference sequence). The CDR3 nucleotides are TGTGCCAGCAGTGGCGGGGCCAACACAGATACGCAGTATTTT. It encodes CASSGGANTDTQYF.

The rearrangement joins TRBV28 to TRBJ2-5, with TRBD1 identical over 9 bases. The V gene end was trimmed by 6 bases and the J gene end by 3 bases; junction bases not matched to a gene: 8. The length of the CDR3 is 15 residues. In germline, CDR1 is MDHEN, CDR2 SYDVKM. The CDR3 region has the DNA TGTGCCAGCAGCCTCTGGGGGACAGGGAAAGAGACCCAGTACTTC. Translating gives CASSLWGTGKETQYF.

This chain joins TRBV5-1 and TRBJ2-4, with D possibly TRBD1 on 5 matching bases. In germline, CDR1 is SGHRS, CDR2 YFSETQ. This CDR3 region has 14 residues. Between the trimmed V and J ends, which lost 4 bases and 8 bases, there was a span of 16 bases. The DNA for the CDR3 is TGCGCCAGCAGCACCGGGCGGCAGGGCGACATTCAGTACTTC. Translated, it gives CASSTGRQGDIQYF.

This chain joins TRBV18 and TRBJ1-5; 7 bases fit TRBD1. Trimming at V came to 2 bases and at J to 4 bases, leaving 5 bases not matched to a gene. In germline, CDR1 is KGHSH, CDR2 LQKENI. This CDR3 has 15 amino acids. The CDR3, as DNA: TGTGCCAGCTCACCAGGGGACAGACTGAATCAGCCCCAGCATTTT. Protein: CASSPGDRLNQPQHF.

The chain recombines TRBV19 with TRBJ1-2; TRBD1 might be the D (6 bases). Deletions cut 3 bases from V and 6 bases from J, with 14 bases between. CDR1 is LNHDA, CDR2 SQIVND, per germline (reference sequence). The CDR3 is 14 residues long. The CDR3, as DNA: TGTGCCAGTAGTATGAAACAGGGAGATAATGGCTACACCTTC. Protein: CASSMKQGDNGYTF.

J is TRBJ2-7 and V is TRBV7-2, with D possibly being TRBD1 (5 bases). CDR1 is SGHTA, CDR2 FQGNSA, per germline. Deletions cut 8 bases from V and 1 base from J, with 18 bases between. This CDR3 has 15 amino acids. CDR3 loop: CASRKVVGASYEQYF. CDR3 nucleotides: TGTGCCAGCCGCAAGGTTGTAGGGGCTTCCTACGAGCAGTACTTC.

This rearrangement joins TRBV30 to TRBJ2-5; no reliable D call. Trimming took off 4 bases at V and 6 bases at J, with 15 bases between the two ends. The CDR3 runs 13 residues. Germline assignment: CDR1 GTSNPN and CDR2 SVGIG (reference sequence). The CDR3 here is CAWKGSGGKTQYF. The DNA of the CDR3 is TGTGCCTGGAAAGGCTCCGGCGGAAAGACCCAGTACTTC.

This rearrangement joins TRBV7-2 to TRBJ2-7; 9 bases align to TRBD2. From germline, CDR1 is SGHTA and CDR2 FQGNSA. CDR3 size: 15 residues. The ends lost 4 bases at V and 3 bases at J; junction bases unmatched: 7. The CDR3 DNA follows: TGTGCCAGCAGCTCCCTGGGACTAGCTGTCTACGAGCAGTACTTC. Its translation: CASSSLGLAVYEQYF.

This clone was observed a single time. This CDR3 is CASSLFTGVGNEQFF. CDR3 in DNA: TGTGCCAGTAGTCTCTTTACCGGGGTGGGCAATGAGCAGTTCTTC. The J gene is TRBJ2-1, the V gene TRBV19, with D tentatively TRBD2 (5 bases). CDR1 LNHDA and CDR2 SQIVND come from the germline V gene (reference sequence). The CDR3 runs 15 residues. Trimming removed 5 bases at V and 6 bases at J, with 17 bases between.